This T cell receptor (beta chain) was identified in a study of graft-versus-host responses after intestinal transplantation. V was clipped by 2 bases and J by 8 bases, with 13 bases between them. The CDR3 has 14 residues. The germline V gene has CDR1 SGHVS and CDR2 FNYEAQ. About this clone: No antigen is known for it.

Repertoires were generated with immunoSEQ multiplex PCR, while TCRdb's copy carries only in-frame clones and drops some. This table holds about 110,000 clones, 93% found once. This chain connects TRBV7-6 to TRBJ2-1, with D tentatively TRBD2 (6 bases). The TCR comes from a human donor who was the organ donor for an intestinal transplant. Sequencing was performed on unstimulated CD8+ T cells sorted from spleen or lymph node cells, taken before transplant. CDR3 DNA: TGTGCCAGCAGCTTACTTCGGCGGGAAGATGAGCAGTTCTTC. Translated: CASSLLRREDEQFF.